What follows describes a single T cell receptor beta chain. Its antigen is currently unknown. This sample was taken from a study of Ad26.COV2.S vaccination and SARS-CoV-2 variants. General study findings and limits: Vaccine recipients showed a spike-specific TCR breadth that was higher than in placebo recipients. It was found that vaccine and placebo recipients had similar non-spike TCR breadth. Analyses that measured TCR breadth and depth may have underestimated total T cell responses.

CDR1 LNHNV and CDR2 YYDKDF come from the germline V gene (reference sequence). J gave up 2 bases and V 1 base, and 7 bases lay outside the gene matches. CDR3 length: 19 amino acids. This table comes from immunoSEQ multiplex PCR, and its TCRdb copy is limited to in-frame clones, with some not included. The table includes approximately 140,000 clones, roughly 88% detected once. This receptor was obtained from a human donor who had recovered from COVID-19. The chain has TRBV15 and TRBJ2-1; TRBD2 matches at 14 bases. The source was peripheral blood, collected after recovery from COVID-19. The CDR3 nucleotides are TGTGCCACCAGCAGAGGGACTAGCGGGGGGATAGGGGCCTACAATGAGCAGTTCTTC. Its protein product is CATSRGTSGGIGAYNEQFF.